This entry describes one T cell receptor beta chain. No antigen is known for it. With 2 bases clipped from V and 7 bases from J, the junction kept 3 bases outside the gene matches. The CDR3 consists of 13 residues. An input of roughly 0.45 to 1 ug of RNA was subjected to reverse transcription using random hexamers. TCRdb fed the immunoSEQ multiplex PCR reads into MiXCR, producing one record per CDR3 protein. The sample has around 71,000 distinct CDR3 sequences, approximately 96% seen once. The data derive from a study of CD8 T cells in Susac syndrome. Sequencing of TCR beta was undertaken in CD8+ and CD4+ T cells derived from blood. The multiple sclerosis control cohort comprised treatment-naive individuals presenting with stable or active relapsing-remitting disease. Negative isolation yielded the CD8+ and CD4+ T cells, while FACS enriched the TEMRA cells. Study-level findings and limits: The number of individuals included in the study's TCR sequencing and HLA analysis was acknowledged as relatively small.

This sequence joins TRBV12-3 or TRBV12-4 and TRBJ1-2; 8 positions agree with TRBD1. This clonotype was sampled from a human donor with multiple sclerosis. The source material was CD4+ T cells from PBMCs. The CDR3 DNA reads as TGTGCCAGCAGTTTACAGGGGGCCGGTGGCTACACCTTC. The encoded protein is CASSLQGAGGYTF.